The sample holds many counts of the clone carrying this TCR beta chain. Its antigen is unknown. Germline-derived CDR1 and CDR2 are MGHRA and YSYEKL. V was trimmed by 2 bases and J by 1 base, leaving 11 bases between them. This CDR3 region has 15 residues. The team produced cDNA through 5'RACE using 10-nucleotide random UMIs. TCRdb reprocessed the 5' RACE reads with MiXCR, giving one entry per CDR3 protein. The data show almost 4,000 distinct CDR3 sequences, with 30% to 35% seen just once and about 42% held by the top ten. These data belong to a study of neurological immune-mediated disorders. Findings and caveats of the study: Private repertoires in all groups were suggested, as expanded clones shared no CDR3 amino acid sequences across subjects. HTLV-1-associated myelopathy had the most TCR clonal expansion, while multiple sclerosis had the least, a level that fell below healthy controls.

The sample taken for sequencing was CD8+ T cells from blood. This TCR derives from a man aged 45-60 years with HTLV-1-associated myelopathy (HAM/TSP). The V call is TRBV4-1, the J call TRBJ2-5; tentative D call: TRBD2 (5 bases). CDR3 sequence (DNA): TGCGCCAGCAGCCAATCTCCGGGAACCCAAGAGACCCAGTACTTC. Protein product: CASSQSPGTQETQYF.